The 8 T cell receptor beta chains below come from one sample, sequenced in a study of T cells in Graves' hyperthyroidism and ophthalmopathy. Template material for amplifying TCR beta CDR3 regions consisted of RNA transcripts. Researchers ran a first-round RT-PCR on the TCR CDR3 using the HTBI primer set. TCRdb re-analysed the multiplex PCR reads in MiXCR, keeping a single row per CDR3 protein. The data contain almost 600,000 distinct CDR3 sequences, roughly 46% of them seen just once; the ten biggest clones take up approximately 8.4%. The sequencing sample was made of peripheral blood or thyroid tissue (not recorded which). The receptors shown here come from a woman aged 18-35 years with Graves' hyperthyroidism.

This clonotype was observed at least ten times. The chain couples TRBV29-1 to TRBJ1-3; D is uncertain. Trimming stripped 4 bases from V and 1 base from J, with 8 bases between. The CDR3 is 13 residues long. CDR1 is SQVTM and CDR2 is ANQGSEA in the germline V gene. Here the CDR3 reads CSVGEVSGNTIYF. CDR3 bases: TGCAGCGTTGGGGAGGTTTCTGGAAACACCATATATTTT. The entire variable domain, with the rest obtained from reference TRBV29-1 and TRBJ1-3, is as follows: SAVISQKPSRDICQRGTSLTIQCQVDSQVTMMFWYRQQPGQSLTLIATANQGSEATYESGFVIDKFPISRPNLTFSTLTVSNMSPEDSSIYLCSVGEVSGNTIYFGEGSWLTVV.

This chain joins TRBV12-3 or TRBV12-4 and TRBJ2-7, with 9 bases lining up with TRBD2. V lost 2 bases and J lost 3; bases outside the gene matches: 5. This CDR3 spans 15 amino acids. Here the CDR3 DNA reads TGTGCCAGCAGTTTATCTCCAGCGGGGGGCTACGAGCAGTACTTC. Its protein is CASSLSPAGGYEQYF.

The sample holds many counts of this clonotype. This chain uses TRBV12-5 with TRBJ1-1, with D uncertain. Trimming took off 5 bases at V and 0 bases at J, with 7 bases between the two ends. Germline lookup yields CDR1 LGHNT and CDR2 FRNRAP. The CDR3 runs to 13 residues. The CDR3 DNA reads TGTGCTAGTGGTATCCTAATGAACACTGAAGCTTTCTTT. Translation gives CASGILMNTEAFF.

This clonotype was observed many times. The CDR3, as DNA: TGTGCCAGTAGCAAAGACAGGGGTCTCTCCTACGAGCAGTACTTC. This translates into CASSKDRGLSYEQYF. The gene calls are TRBV19 and TRBJ2-7; 8 bases fit TRBD1. Germline V gene lookup returns CDR1 LNHDA and CDR2 SQIVND (reference sequence). Germline trimming cut 6 bases from V and 0 bases from J; bases unmatched to any gene: 7. This CDR3 is built from 15 residues.

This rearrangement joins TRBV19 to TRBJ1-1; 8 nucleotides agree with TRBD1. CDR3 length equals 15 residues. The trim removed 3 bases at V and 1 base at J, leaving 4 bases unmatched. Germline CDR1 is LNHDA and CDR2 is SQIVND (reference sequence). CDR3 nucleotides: TGTGCCAGTAGTATGATGGGACAGGCGAACACTGAAGCTTTCTTT. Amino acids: CASSMMGQANTEAFF. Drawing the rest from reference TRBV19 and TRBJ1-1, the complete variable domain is DGGITQSPKYLFRKEGQNVTLSCEQNLNHDAMYWYRQDPGQGLRLIYYSQIVNDFQKGDIAEGYSVSREKKESFPLTVTSAQKNPTAFYLCASSMMGQANTEAFFGQGTRLTVV.

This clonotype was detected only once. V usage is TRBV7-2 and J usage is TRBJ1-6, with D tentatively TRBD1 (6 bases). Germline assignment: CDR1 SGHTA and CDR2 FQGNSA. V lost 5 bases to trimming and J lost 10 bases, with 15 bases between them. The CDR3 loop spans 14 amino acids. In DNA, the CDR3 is TGTGCCAGCAGCCCCTCTGGGGGCAACTCACCCCTCCACTTT. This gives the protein CASSPSGGNSPLHF.

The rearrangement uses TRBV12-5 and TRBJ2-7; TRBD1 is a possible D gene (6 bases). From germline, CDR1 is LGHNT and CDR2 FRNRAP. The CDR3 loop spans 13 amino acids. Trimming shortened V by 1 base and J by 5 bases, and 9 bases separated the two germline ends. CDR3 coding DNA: TGTGCTAGTGGTTTGGACAGGGCACACGAGCAGTACTTC. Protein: CASGLDRAHEQYF.

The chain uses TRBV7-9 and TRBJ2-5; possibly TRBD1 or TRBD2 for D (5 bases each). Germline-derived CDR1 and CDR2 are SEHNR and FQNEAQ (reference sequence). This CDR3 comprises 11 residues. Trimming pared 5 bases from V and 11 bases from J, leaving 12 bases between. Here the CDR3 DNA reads TGTGCCAGCAGCCTCACCGGGGCGCAGTACTTC. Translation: CASSLTGAQYF.